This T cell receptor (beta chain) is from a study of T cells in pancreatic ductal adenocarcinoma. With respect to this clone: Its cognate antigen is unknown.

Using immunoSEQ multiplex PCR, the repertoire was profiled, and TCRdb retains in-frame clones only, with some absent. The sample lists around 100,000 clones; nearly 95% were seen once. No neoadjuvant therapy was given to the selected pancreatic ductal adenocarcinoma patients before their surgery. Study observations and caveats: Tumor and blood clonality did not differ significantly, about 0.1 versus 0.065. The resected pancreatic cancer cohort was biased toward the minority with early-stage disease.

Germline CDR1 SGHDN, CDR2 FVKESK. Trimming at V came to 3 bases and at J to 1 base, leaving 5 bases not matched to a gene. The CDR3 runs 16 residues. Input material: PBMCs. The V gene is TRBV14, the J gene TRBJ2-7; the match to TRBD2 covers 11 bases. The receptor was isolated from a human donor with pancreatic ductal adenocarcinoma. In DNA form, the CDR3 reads TGTGCCAGCAGCCAGCTAACTAGCGGGGGTTCCTACGAGCAGTACTTC. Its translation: CASSQLTSGGSYEQYF.